The 16 T cell receptor beta chains given below trace back to one sample, sequenced in a study of T-cell reconstitution after alpha-beta-depleted transplantation in children. Preparing the TCRbeta library involved the use of unique molecular identifiers. TCRdb recomputed calls from the PCR reads with MiXCR, one row per CDR3 protein. The data show 800,000 to 1,000,000 distinct CDR3 sequences, under 30% seen once. The specimen was PBMCs, mostly from graft donor cells, collected 360 days after TCRalphabeta/CD19-depleted stem cell transplant. Receptors originate from a boy less than two years old who had a stem cell transplant for SCID, so the T cells may come from the graft donor.

The chain employs TRBV5-1 and TRBJ2-2, with D possibly matching TRBD2 (5 bases). Trimming removed 7 bases from V and 0 bases from J, with 16 bases in between. CDR1 is SGHRS, CDR2 YFSETQ, per germline. The CDR3 runs to 16 residues. The CDR3 sequence is CASRAGVGTNTGELFF. The CDR3 bases are TGCGCCAGCCGAGCCGGGGTCGGCACGAACACCGGGGAGCTGTTTTTT.

This clonotype was seen a handful of times. V is TRBV4-1 and J is TRBJ2-5, with TRBD1 matching 10 bases. The junction had 7 bases not matched to a gene; V was cut back by 2 bases and J by 4 bases. The CDR3 is made up of 16 amino acids. Germline V lookup: CDR1 MGHRA, CDR2 YSYEKL. The CDR3 coding sequence is TGCGCCAGCAGCCAATGGGACAGGGGCGTGAGAGAGACCCAGTACTTC. It encodes CASSQWDRGVRETQYF.

This chain links TRBV20-1 with TRBJ1-2, with a weak D call TRBD1 (5 bases). The CDR3 extends over 15 amino acids. CDR1 is DFQATT, CDR2 SNEGSKA, per germline (reference sequence). The ends were cut back, 0 bases at V and 7 bases at J, with 18 bases in the middle. The CDR3 nucleotides are TGCAGTGCTAGAGATCCCAGGGCAGGGAAGCGTGGCTACACCTTC. Residues: CSARDPRAGKRGYTF.

The chain links TRBV18 to TRBJ1-4; D possibly corresponds to TRBD1 (6 bases). The germline V gene has CDR1 KGHSH and CDR2 LQKENI. With 5 bases removed from V and 5 bases from J, the gap between germline ends came to 12 bases. The CDR3 length is 14 residues. Here the CDR3 reads CASSYTGWNEKLFF. In nucleotides, the CDR3 is TGTGCCAGCTCATACACAGGGTGGAATGAAAAACTGTTTTTT.

The chain joins TRBV15 to TRBJ2-7; TRBD1 is a possible D gene (6 bases). The CDR3 runs 15 residues. Trimming cost V 1 base and J 3 bases, with 13 bases left between them. Germline loops: CDR1 LNHNV, CDR2 YYDKDF (reference sequence). The CDR3 DNA reads TGTGCCACCAGCAGAGGGACAGTGGTCGGCTACGAGCAGTACTTC. Translation gives CATSRGTVVGYEQYF.

The genes are TRBV9 and TRBJ2-1; D gene unclear. The CDR3 contains 13 residues. The V gene lost 0 bases and the J gene lost 8 bases, with 9 bases spanning the gap. Looked up from germline, CDR1 is SGDLS and CDR2 is YYNGEE. The CDR3 DNA follows: TGTGCCAGCAGCGTAGAAATCCCGGATGAGCAGTTCTTC. This codes for CASSVEIPDEQFF.

This clonotype was detected a few times. V gene TRBV7-9 combines with J gene TRBJ2-1; TRBD1 is a possible D gene (6 bases). V shed 0 bases and J shed 0 bases, with 9 bases lying between them. Per the germline V gene, CDR1 is SEHNR and CDR2 is FQNEAQ (reference sequence). CDR3 size: 16 residues. DNA for the CDR3: TGTGCCAGCAGCTTAGCGGGGGCCTACTCCTACAATGAGCAGTTCTTC. Translating it yields CASSLAGAYSYNEQFF.

This clonotype was recorded at least ten times. V usage is TRBV25-1 and J usage is TRBJ2-5, with D possibly matching TRBD2 (5 bases). The CDR3 is made up of 12 amino acids. The ends were cut back, 3 bases at V and 4 bases at J, with 6 bases in the middle. Per germline, CDR1 MGHDK and CDR2 SYGVNS. CDR3 nucleotide sequence: TGTGCCAGCAGTGATGCGGGAGAGACCCAGTACTTC. Translating it yields CASSDAGETQYF.

The chain uses TRBV7-2 and TRBJ1-1, with D unclear. Trimming pared 11 bases from V and 3 bases from J, leaving 10 bases between. There are 11 residues in the CDR3. Per germline, CDR1 SGHTA and CDR2 FQGNSA. The DNA for the CDR3 is TGTGCCTGGGCCAGACACACTGAAGCTTTCTTT. Protein sequence: CAWARHTEAFF.

This clonotype was counted a few times. The CDR3 sequence is CSARQSSYNSPLHF. In DNA, the CDR3 is TGCAGTGCTAGACAGAGCTCCTATAATTCACCCCTCCACTTT. This chain joins TRBV20-1 and TRBJ1-6, with no clear D. The CDR3 loop spans 14 amino acids. The germline V gene encodes CDR1 DFQATT and CDR2 SNEGSKA (reference sequence). Trimming removed 2 bases from V and 0 bases from J, with 5 bases in between.

The chain recombines TRBV5-1 with TRBJ2-2; unclear D gene. The CDR3 consists of 15 residues. V was cut by 0 bases and J by 1 base, with 7 bases left in between. Looked up from germline, CDR1 is SGHRS and CDR2 is YFSETQ. The CDR3 spells CASSLVPRNTGELFF. The CDR3, as DNA: TGCGCCAGCAGCTTGGTGCCCAGGAACACCGGGGAGCTGTTTTTT.

This chain uses TRBV27 with TRBJ1-1; 10 positions agree with TRBD1. Germline V CDR1 and CDR2: MNHEY, SMNVEV (reference sequence). V gave up 4 bases and J gave up 2 bases; unmatched junction bases: 10. The CDR3 consists of 17 residues. Here the CDR3 DNA reads TGTGCCAGCAGTTCCGAGAGGACAGGGGGTAGTAACACTGAAGCTTTCTTT. It translates to CASSSERTGGSNTEAFF.

The J gene is TRBJ2-7, the V gene TRBV18, with D possibly matching TRBD1 (6 bases). The CDR3 totals 14 residues. Germline-derived CDR1 and CDR2 are KGHSH and LQKENI. V lost 4 bases and J 3 bases, leaving 13 bases between the germline ends. The CDR3 bases are TGTGCCAGCTCACTCGGCCGGGACAACTACGAGCAGTACTTC. Translated, it gives CASSLGRDNYEQYF.

V gene TRBV28 combines with J gene TRBJ2-1; D ambiguous. The CDR3 consists of 13 residues. Trimming pared 6 bases from V and 4 bases from J, leaving 10 bases between. The germline V gene has CDR1 MDHEN and CDR2 SYDVKM. This CDR3 reads CASSGGIYNEQFF. CDR3 nucleotides: TGTGCCAGCAGCGGCGGTATATACAATGAGCAGTTCTTC.

The chain links TRBV2 to TRBJ1-6; TRBD1 aligns across 7 bases. CDR3 length: 17 residues. The J segment lost 9 bases and the V segment lost 6 bases, leaving 17 bases of the junction unmatched. From germline, CDR1 is SNHLY and CDR2 FYNNEI. CDR3 region: CASRGPGQRTRVSPLHF. CDR3 nucleotide sequence: TGTGCCAGCAGGGGGCCGGGACAGAGGACCAGGGTTTCACCCCTCCACTTT.

The V call is TRBV6-5, the J call TRBJ2-2; a possible D gene is TRBD2 (5 bases). Germline CDR1 and CDR2: MNHEY and SVGAGI. CDR3 length equals 15 residues. The V end lost 0 bases, the J end lost 3 bases, and 8 bases lay between the germline ends. CDR3 DNA sequence: TGTGCCAGCAGTTACTCGAGGGCCTACACCGGGGAGCTGTTTTTT. It translates to CASSYSRAYTGELFF.